One sample yielded the 28 T cell receptor beta chains listed below, sequenced in a study of blood T cell repertoires in COVID-19. TCRdb keeps only in-frame clones here, not all; method: immunoSEQ multiplex PCR. Altogether approximately 140,000 clones are present, 86% being singletons, with the ten largest covering over 8%. The sequencing sample was made of peripheral blood. These receptors originate from a woman aged 60-75 years with acute or convalescent COVID-19.

The chain has TRBV5-1 and TRBJ1-4; D gene uncertain. Trimming took off 0 bases at V and 0 bases at J, with 9 bases between the two ends. The CDR3 is made up of 16 amino acids. In germline, CDR1 is SGHRS, CDR2 YFSETQ. CDR3 sequence: CASSLGHTTTNEKLFF. The CDR3 nucleotides are TGCGCCAGCAGCTTGGGACACACCACAACTAATGAAAAACTGTTTTTT.

The CDR3 here is CASSRERETQYF. In nucleotides, the CDR3 is TGTGCCAGCTCACGCGAGAGGGAGACCCAGTACTTC. The chain recombines TRBV18 with TRBJ2-5; D uncertain. V was trimmed by 4 bases and J by 5 bases, leaving 8 bases between them. The V gene's germline CDR1 is KGHSH and CDR2 LQKENI. This CDR3 has 12 amino acids.

The chain uses TRBV11-2 and TRBJ2-2; 8 positions agree with TRBD2. Germline lookup yields CDR1 SGHAT and CDR2 FQNNGV. This CDR3 region has 16 residues. V was clipped by 4 bases and J by 2 bases; unmatched bases: 6. The CDR3 nucleotides read TGTGCCAGCAGCTCCTTAGCGGGGCCCAACACCGGGGAGCTGTTTTTT. Its protein product is CASSSLAGPNTGELFF.

A single count supports this clone. The J gene is TRBJ2-3, the V gene TRBV14; 15 nucleotides match TRBD2. V trimming: 4 bases; J trimming: 11 bases; junction bases outside the gene matches: 10. The CDR3 runs 16 residues. In germline, CDR1 is SGHDN, CDR2 FVKESK. CDR3 sequence: CASSRSGLAGGQRQYF. CDR3 bases: TGTGCCAGCAGCCGGTCGGGACTAGCGGGGGGCCAAAGGCAGTATTTT.

The V call is TRBV4-1, the J call TRBJ2-5, with D possibly TRBD1 on 7 matching bases. V was clipped by 0 bases and J by 4 bases, with 12 bases between them. Germline V lookup: CDR1 MGHRA, CDR2 YSYEKL. The CDR3 length is 15 residues. The CDR3 DNA sequence: TGCGCCAGCAGCCAAGATCCAGGGGGGTTAGAGACCCAGTACTTC. It codes for CASSQDPGGLETQYF.

This rearrangement joins TRBV4-2 to TRBJ1-2; 10 bases agree with TRBD1. CDR1 is LGHNA and CDR2 is YNFKEQ in the germline V gene. V was pared by 5 bases and J by 10 bases, with 10 bases of the junction left unmatched. The CDR3 runs 14 residues. The CDR3 coding sequence is TGTGCCAGCAGCGGAGACAGGGGGCGGTTTGACTACACCTTC. Translated: CASSGDRGRFDYTF.

Here the CDR3 reads CASSKWLAEQFF. Here the CDR3 DNA reads TGTGCCAGCAGCAAATGGCTGGCCGAGCAGTTCTTC. The chain uses TRBV21-1 and TRBJ2-1; the D segment call TRBD1 is taken from the table without a DNA check. TRBV21-1 counts as a pseudogene. This CDR3 is 12 amino acids long.

V and J are TRBV3-1 (or the pseudogene TRBV3-2) and TRBJ1-5, with a tentative D call TRBD1 (5 bases). The germline V gene has CDR1 LGHDT and CDR2 YNNKEL (reference sequence). The CDR3 consists of 14 residues. V was cut by 1 base and J by 6 bases, with 10 bases left in between. In DNA, the CDR3 is TGTGCCAGCAGCCAAGCAGGGTTGGGTCAGCCCCAGCATTTT. Amino acids: CASSQAGLGQPQHF.

The V and J genes are TRBV12-3 or TRBV12-4 and TRBJ1-2; perhaps TRBD1 as D (6 bases). Deletions cut 4 bases from V and 8 bases from J, with 14 bases between. This CDR3 contains 13 residues. CDR3 loop: CASSYRVMSGYTF. The CDR3 DNA follows: TGTGCCAGCAGTTACAGGGTAATGAGCGGCTACACCTTC.

The chain links TRBV15 to TRBJ1-6; weak D call: TRBD1 (6 bases). The CDR3 length is 15 residues. V was clipped by 7 bases and J by 1 base, with 11 bases between them. In germline, CDR1 is LNHNV, CDR2 YYDKDF (reference sequence). CDR3 coding DNA: TGTGCCACCACCGTTGACAGGTCCTATAATTCACCCCTCCACTTT. This encodes CATTVDRSYNSPLHF.

V gene TRBV29-1 combines with J gene TRBJ2-2; TRBD1 matches 8 bases. This CDR3 has 15 amino acids. Germline CDR1 is SQVTM and CDR2 is ANQGSEA. Losses at the gene ends were 5 bases for V and 5 bases for J; bases not matched to a gene: 10. CDR3 amino acids: CSVSQDRAGTGELFF. The CDR3 DNA follows: TGCAGCGTTAGCCAGGACAGGGCAGGGACCGGGGAGCTGTTTTTT.

The sample holds one count of this clone. CDR3 DNA: TGTGCCAGCAGTGACCGGGACGAGCAGTACTTC. Amino acids: CASSDRDEQYF. The chain combines TRBV2 with TRBJ2-7; D is unresolved. This CDR3 region has 11 residues. Trimming pared 3 bases from V and 5 bases from J, leaving 5 bases between. CDR1 SNHLY and CDR2 FYNNEI come from the germline V gene. The full variable domain, in which reference TRBV2 and TRBJ2-7 provide the parts outside the CDR3, is EPEVTQTPSHQVTQMGQEVILRCVPISNHLYFYWYRQILGQKVEFLVSFYNNEISEKSEIFDDQFSVERPDGSNFTLKIRSTKLEDSAMYFCASSDRDEQYFGPGTRLTVT.

J is TRBJ1-2 and V is TRBV6-4, with TRBD1 matching over 8 bases. The CDR3 contains 16 residues. J lost 5 bases, V lost 2 bases, and 10 bases had no gene match. Germline V CDR1 and CDR2: MRHNA, SNTAGT. The CDR3 here is CASSDHYRGNDYGYTF. The CDR3 coding sequence is TGTGCCAGCAGTGACCACTACAGGGGGAATGATTATGGCTACACCTTC.

The chain is built from TRBV27 and TRBJ2-7, with D tentatively TRBD2 (7 bases). CDR1 and CDR2 from the germline V gene are MNHEY and SMNVEV (reference sequence). The CDR3 runs 17 residues. Trimming removed 8 bases at V and 2 bases at J, with 25 bases between. The CDR3 spells CASSGGGPWDTTYEQYF. CDR3 bases: TGTGCCAGCTCTGGGGGGGGACCATGGGACACCACCTACGAGCAGTACTTC.

The chain links TRBV6-5 to TRBJ1-4; TRBD1 is a possible D gene (5 bases). V dropped 6 bases and J dropped 4 bases, with 9 bases sitting between them. CDR1 and CDR2 (germline): MNHEY, SVGAGI. The CDR3 covers 13 residues. The CDR3 sequence: CASRTQVNEKLFF. In nucleotides, the CDR3 is TGTGCCAGCAGGACACAGGTTAATGAAAAACTGTTTTTT.

The genes are TRBV3-1 (or the pseudogene TRBV3-2) and TRBJ1-1; 9 bases align to TRBD1. In germline, CDR1 is LGHDT, CDR2 YNNKEL (reference sequence). J was trimmed by 0 bases and V by 4 bases; bases with no gene match: 12. This CDR3 is 18 amino acids long. DNA of the CDR3: TGTGCCAGCAGCCCCGGGACAGGGAGGTTTTTTATGAACACTGAAGCTTTCTTT. Protein sequence: CASSPGTGRFFMNTEAFF.

V is TRBV30 and J is TRBJ1-1; no firm D call. V was pared by 0 bases and J by 0 bases, with 8 bases between. This CDR3 has 14 residues. The V gene's germline CDR1 is GTSNPN and CDR2 SVGIG (reference sequence). The CDR3: CAWSVLGLNTEAFF. The CDR3 bases are TGTGCCTGGAGTGTACTGGGCTTGAACACTGAAGCTTTCTTT.

J is TRBJ2-1 and V is TRBV7-8; 8 bases are a match to TRBD2. The CDR3 consists of 15 residues. Germline V gives CDR1 SGHVS, CDR2 FQNEAQ. J lost 5 bases, V lost 4 bases, and 7 bases had no gene match. The CDR3 bases are TGTGCCAGCAGCTCGGGACTAGGACCAAACAATGAGCAGTTCTTC. This translates into CASSSGLGPNNEQFF.

This chain connects TRBV28 to TRBJ2-4; 7 bases are a match to TRBD1. This CDR3 spans 15 amino acids. Germline lookup yields CDR1 MDHEN and CDR2 SYDVKM. Trimming took 5 bases from V and 2 from J; bases not matched to a gene: 6. The CDR3 loop is CASSPRGQPKNIQYF. The CDR3 DNA follows: TGTGCCAGCAGTCCCCGGGGACAGCCCAAAAACATTCAGTACTTC.

This chain links TRBV6-5 with TRBJ2-5; D possibly corresponds to TRBD2 (6 bases). Germline V gene sequence: CDR1 MNHEY, CDR2 SVGAGI. The CDR3 covers 14 residues. Trimming took off 6 bases at V and 1 base at J, with 12 bases between the two ends. CDR3 sequence: CASRHRLVQETQYF. DNA of the CDR3: TGTGCCAGCAGGCATCGACTAGTCCAAGAGACCCAGTACTTC.

The chain employs TRBV9 and TRBJ2-2; unclear D gene. The CDR3 spans 15 residues. Trimming pared 5 bases from V and 2 bases from J, leaving 13 bases between. The germline V gene encodes CDR1 SGDLS and CDR2 YYNGEE. As DNA, the CDR3 is TGTGCCAGCAGGGCAGGCTCTCTAAACACCGGGGAGCTGTTTTTT. Translated: CASRAGSLNTGELFF.

The chain couples TRBV24-1 to TRBJ2-3, with a weak D call TRBD2 (6 bases). Germline loops: CDR1 KGHDR, CDR2 SFDVKD. Deletions cut 6 bases from V and 6 bases from J, with 30 bases between. The CDR3 has 19 residues. CDR3 residues: CATSNNPRRGRIRADTQYF. The CDR3 DNA reads TGTGCCACCAGTAACAACCCGAGGAGGGGACGTATAAGGGCGGATACGCAGTATTTT.

The chain combines TRBV11-2 with TRBJ1-1; possibly TRBD1 for D (5 bases). V was cut by 5 bases and J by 9 bases, with 16 bases left in between. CDR3 length: 13 residues. Germline V gives CDR1 SGHAT, CDR2 FQNNGV. The CDR3 nucleotides are TGTGCCAGCAGCATAAGACAGCGTTTGCAAGCTTTCTTT. This encodes CASSIRQRLQAFF.

This clone has a single count. The J gene is TRBJ2-6, the V gene TRBV10-3, with D uncertain. CDR1 ENHRY and CDR2 SYGVKD come from the germline V gene. V lost 0 bases to trimming and J lost 0 bases, with 3 bases between them. The CDR3 contains 15 residues. For the CDR3, the DNA is TGTGCCATCAGTGAGTCAGCCTCTGGGGCCAACGTCCTGACTTTC. Amino acids: CAISESASGANVLTF.

CDR3 sequence: CAGWAPGQGCPGPGANVLTF. CDR3 nucleotide sequence: TGTGCAGGTTGGGCCCCTGGACAGGGTTGCCCAGGTCCTGGGGCCAACGTCCTGACTTTC. The chain links TRBV12-2 to TRBJ2-6; the table's TRBD1 call for D was not verified on the DNA. TRBV12-2 is shown as a pseudogene. CDR3 length: 20 residues.

The chain employs TRBV18 and TRBJ1-2; unclear D gene. The CDR3 is made up of 16 amino acids. V was clipped by 4 bases and J by 3 bases, with 18 bases between them. Germline CDR1 is KGHSH and CDR2 is LQKENI. The chain's CDR3 is CASSLSIQSHDYGYTF. The DNA for the CDR3 is TGTGCCAGCTCACTCTCCATACAGTCCCACGACTATGGCTACACCTTC.

The chain links TRBV27 to TRBJ1-2, with no clear D. The length of the CDR3 is 14 residues. Germline CDR1 MNHEY, CDR2 SMNVEV (reference sequence). V lost 6 bases to trimming and J lost 5 bases, with 16 bases between them. As DNA, the CDR3 is TGTGCCAGCAGCAAACCTGGCCCCGGGTATGGCTACACCTTC. Its translation is CASSKPGPGYGYTF.

A note on this clone: Other nucleotide sequences from this sample produce the same CDR3. The chain carries TRBV6-5 and TRBJ1-5, with 9 bases fitting TRBD1. With 8 bases clipped from V and 4 bases from J, the junction kept 3 bases outside the gene matches. The CDR3 totals 13 residues. The germline CDR1 and CDR2 sequences are MNHEY and SVGAGI. In DNA form, the CDR3 reads TGTGCCAGCCGGGACAGGGCTAATCAGCCCCAGCATTTT. This encodes CASRDRANQPQHF.